This T cell receptor beta chain was found in a study of vaccination effects on CD4 cells after COVID-19. Study-wide results and limits: Convalescents showed post-vaccine spike-reactive clones that were mainly new vaccine-induced clones.

The CDR3 loop spans 17 amino acids. Germline lookup yields CDR1 MDHEN and CDR2 SYDVKM. The V gene end was trimmed by 5 bases and the J gene end by 0 bases; junction bases not matched to a gene: 5. Comments on this clone: Its antigen is not identified.

Clones were sequenced by immunoSEQ multiplex PCR, and TCRdb holds only the in-frame ones, with some missing. The repertoire holds 55,000 or so clones, more than 75% seen once, with around 5.5% in the top ten. Antigen-specific CD4+ T cells were expanded with viral peptide pools in the ViraFEST assay before sequencing. Following culture for about ten days, CD4+ T cells were isolated. From March to December 2020, the person had a SARS-CoV-2 infection that was confirmed by PCR. About 2 million PBMC per well received 7.5 to 10 IU/ml IL-2 and 9 to 10 ug/ml peptides in culture. The specimen comprised CD4+ T cells from PBMCs cultured with HIV peptides, sampled before COVID-19 vaccination. The subset is: HIV-1 Nef peptide pool negative control/reference culture. V is TRBV28 and J is TRBJ2-7; 15 bases match TRBD2. The TCR sequence derives from a human donor who had a prior SARS-CoV-2 infection. Here the CDR3 DNA reads TGTGCCAGCAGTCCAGGGACTAGCGGGGGGCCCTCCTACGAGCAGTACTTC. Encoded protein: CASSPGTSGGPSYEQYF. Looking up the rest from reference TRBV28 and TRBJ2-7 gives the full variable domain: DVKVTQSSRYLVKRTGEKVFLECVQDMDHENMFWYRQDPGLGLRLIYFSYDVKMKEKGDIPEGYSVSREKKERFSLILESASTNQTSMYLCASSPGTSGGPSYEQYFGPGTRLTVT.